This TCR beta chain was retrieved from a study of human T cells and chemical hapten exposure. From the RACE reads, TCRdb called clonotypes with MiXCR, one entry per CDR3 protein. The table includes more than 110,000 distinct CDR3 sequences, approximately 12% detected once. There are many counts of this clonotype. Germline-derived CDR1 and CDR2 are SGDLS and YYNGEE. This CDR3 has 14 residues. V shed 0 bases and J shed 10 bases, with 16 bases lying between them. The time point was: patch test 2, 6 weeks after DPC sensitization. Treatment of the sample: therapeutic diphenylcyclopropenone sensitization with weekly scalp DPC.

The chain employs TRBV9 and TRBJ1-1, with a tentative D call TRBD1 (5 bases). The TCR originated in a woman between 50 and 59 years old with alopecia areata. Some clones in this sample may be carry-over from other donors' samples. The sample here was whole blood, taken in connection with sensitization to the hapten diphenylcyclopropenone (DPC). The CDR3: CASSVDAGRVGAFF. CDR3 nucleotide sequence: TGTGCCAGCAGCGTAGACGCGGGGCGGGTTGGAGCTTTCTTT.